A single sample is the source of the 17 T cell receptor beta chains below, sequenced in a study of cytomegalovirus exposure and HLA in healthy donors. Primers: 60 Vbeta forward and 13 Jbeta reverse. Profiling relied on immunoSEQ multiplex PCR, and the TCRdb table lists in-frame clones only, not all of them. In the table there are about 67,000 clones, 55% to 80% of which are singletons. Material: PBMCs. The receptors derive from a woman younger than 45 in good health and CMV-seronegative.

The genes are TRBV5-4 and TRBJ1-3; TRBD1 agrees at 7 bases. CDR1 and CDR2 from the germline V gene are SGHNT and YYREEE (reference sequence). The CDR3 length is 17 residues. V was pared by 2 bases and J by 2 bases, with 10 bases of the junction left unmatched. CDR3 sequence (DNA): TGTGCCAGCAGCTTAATCCGCCGGGGACAGACTGGAAACACCATATATTTT. Its translation is CASSLIRRGQTGNTIYF.

The gene calls are TRBV28 and TRBJ1-1, with D perhaps TRBD1 (5 bases). Germline assignment: CDR1 MDHEN and CDR2 SYDVKM. This CDR3 is 10 amino acids long. The CDR3 nucleotides are TGTGCGGGGGGGAACACTGAAGCTTTCTTT. Amino acid sequence: CAGGNTEAFF.

This clone was found a few times. The chain is built from TRBV6-1 and TRBJ1-2; TRBD1 agrees at 7 bases. In germline, CDR1 is MNHNS, CDR2 SASEGT. V was clipped by 6 bases and J by 1 base; unmatched bases: 2. This CDR3 has 13 amino acids. The CDR3 here is CASRQGRNYGYTF. Written as DNA, the CDR3 is TGTGCCAGCAGACAGGGGCGTAACTATGGCTACACCTTC.

The J gene is TRBJ2-5, the V gene TRBV5-1; 8 bases are a match to TRBD1. The end of the DNA fits TRBJ2-7 better, so the J call may be wrong. CDR1 is SGHRS, CDR2 YFSETQ, per germline. The CDR3 sequence is 12 residues long. Here the CDR3 reads CASRGDRYEQYF. In DNA, the CDR3 is TGCGCCAGCAGAGGGGACAGGTACGAGCAGTACTTC.

The chain is built from TRBV7-9 and TRBJ2-3; TRBD2 matches 8 bases. The J segment lost 3 bases and the V segment lost 7 bases, leaving 6 bases of the junction unmatched. The CDR3 is 14 amino acids. The V gene's germline CDR1 is SEHNR and CDR2 FQNEAQ (reference sequence). CDR3 loop: CASTATSATDTQYF. Written as DNA, the CDR3 is TGTGCCAGCACCGCGACTAGCGCGACAGATACGCAGTATTTT. The full variable domain, in which reference TRBV7-9 and TRBJ2-3 provide the parts outside the CDR3, is DTGVSQNPRHKITKRGQNVTFRCDPISEHNRLYWYRQTLGQGPEFLTYFQNEAQLEKSRLLSDRFSAERPKGSFSTLEIQRTEQGDSAMYLCASTATSATDTQYFGPGTRLTVL.

The chain is built from TRBV19 and TRBJ2-1; 9 bases line up with TRBD1. CDR1 and CDR2 from the germline V gene are LNHDA and SQIVND (reference sequence). V dropped 3 bases and J dropped 6; count of bases not matched to a gene: 6. This CDR3 region has 15 residues. CDR3 residues: CASSMGQGNGNEQFF. CDR3 coding DNA: TGTGCCAGTAGTATGGGACAGGGAAACGGCAATGAGCAGTTCTTC.

This clone was counted a few times. The J gene is TRBJ1-2, the V gene TRBV7-9; possibly TRBD1 for D (6 bases). V lost 6 bases to trimming and J lost 4 bases, with 12 bases between them. The CDR3 has 13 amino acids. The germline V gene encodes CDR1 SEHNR and CDR2 FQNEAQ (reference sequence). The CDR3 spells CASRTDSSYGYTF. Here the CDR3 DNA reads TGTGCCAGCAGGACGGACAGCAGCTATGGCTACACCTTC.

This chain uses TRBV7-2 with TRBJ2-7; perhaps TRBD1 as D (6 bases). The CDR3 covers 12 residues. V gave up 5 bases and J gave up 4 bases, with 9 bases separating them. In germline, CDR1 is SGHTA, CDR2 FQGNSA. As DNA, the CDR3 is TGTGCCAGCAGCATCGACAGGTACGAGCAGTACTTC. Translating it yields CASSIDRYEQYF.

V is TRBV7-9 and J is TRBJ1-6; TRBD1 aligns across 9 bases. The CDR3 extends over 17 amino acids. V gave up 4 bases and J gave up 14 bases; unmatched junction bases: 18. The V gene's germline CDR1 is SEHNR and CDR2 FQNEAQ (reference sequence). CDR3 sequence (DNA): TGTGCCAGCAGCTCATCCGGATGGGGACAGGGCTTTCGGGCCCTCCACTTT. It yields the protein CASSSSGWGQGFRALHF.

DNA of the CDR3: TGTGCCAGCAGTTTAGGGGGAGGGGAGGCCCAAGAGACCCAGTACTTC. Protein product: CASSLGGGEAQETQYF. This sequence joins TRBV28 and TRBJ2-5; TRBD2 matches 7 bases. The ends lost 2 bases at V and 1 base at J; junction bases unmatched: 7. Germline values: CDR1 MDHEN, CDR2 SYDVKM. The CDR3 length is 16 residues.

This chain joins TRBV7-3 and TRBJ2-2, with 13 bases aligning to TRBD2. CDR3 length: 16 amino acids. With 5 bases clipped from V and 4 bases from J, the junction kept 4 bases outside the gene matches. From germline, CDR1 is SGHTA and CDR2 FQGTGA. DNA of the CDR3: TGTGCCAGCAGCCCGGGACTAGCGGGGATCACCGGGGAGCTGTTTTTT. Amino acids: CASSPGLAGITGELFF.

Many counts were recorded for this clone. The V and J genes are TRBV6-1 and TRBJ2-7; TRBD2 agrees at 7 bases. Germline V gene sequence: CDR1 MNHNS, CDR2 SASEGT. J gave up 3 bases and V 3 bases, and 5 bases lay outside the gene matches. This CDR3 comprises 14 residues. The CDR3 loop reads CASSDGRRSYEQYF. The DNA for the CDR3 is TGTGCCAGCAGTGACGGGAGGCGAAGCTACGAGCAGTACTTC.

This chain joins TRBV5-1 and TRBJ1-5; the D gene is possibly TRBD1 (6 bases). Trimming stripped 0 bases from V and 7 bases from J, with 14 bases between. The CDR3 contains 15 residues. Germline values: CDR1 SGHRS, CDR2 YFSETQ. The CDR3 DNA is TGCGCCAGCAGCTTGGCGGGGGGCAGTGGCCAGCCCCAGCATTTT. Translation gives CASSLAGGSGQPQHF.

V gene TRBV7-2 combines with J gene TRBJ2-2; perhaps TRBD1 as D (6 bases). Germline CDR1 is SGHTA and CDR2 is FQGNSA. V lost 5 bases and J 4 bases, leaving 11 bases between the germline ends. This CDR3 region has 14 residues. CDR3 residues: CASSNRQVTGELFF. CDR3 bases: TGTGCCAGCAGCAACCGACAGGTCACCGGGGAGCTGTTTTTT.

The chain links TRBV9 to TRBJ1-5; 10 bases map to TRBD1. There are 15 residues in the CDR3. Germline loops: CDR1 SGDLS, CDR2 YYNGEE. The junction had 5 bases not matched to a gene; V was cut back by 4 bases and J by 4 bases. The CDR3 coding sequence is TGTGCCAGCAGCCCCGGGACAGGGGTGAATCAGCCCCAGCATTTT. Translating it yields CASSPGTGVNQPQHF. Looking up the rest from reference TRBV9 and TRBJ1-5 gives the full variable domain: DSGVTQTPKHLITATGQRVTLRCSPRSGDLSVYWYQQSLDQGLQFLIQYYNGEERAKGNILERFSAQQFPDLHSELNLSSLELGDSALYFCASSPGTGVNQPQHFGDGTRLSIL.

The chain employs TRBV7-3 and TRBJ2-1; D possibly corresponds to TRBD2 (6 bases). The V end was cut by 2 bases, the J end by 2 bases, with 10 bases between. This CDR3 is built from 15 residues. The V gene's germline CDR1 is SGHTA and CDR2 FQGTGA. CDR3 sequence (DNA): TGTGCCAGCAGCTTATCGGGGGTGACCTACAATGAGCAGTTCTTC. It is translated as CASSLSGVTYNEQFF.

The chain couples TRBV7-9 to TRBJ1-2; weak D call: TRBD1 (5 bases). Trimming removed 5 bases at V and 4 bases at J, with 11 bases between. The CDR3 runs to 13 residues. The germline CDR1 and CDR2 sequences are SEHNR and FQNEAQ (reference sequence). CDR3 nucleotides: TGTGCCAGCAGCCTCGACAGAGCCTATGGCTACACCTTC. This sequence encodes CASSLDRAYGYTF.